Each of the 4 T cell receptor beta chains below was sequenced from the same sample in a study of T cells in Graves' hyperthyroidism and ophthalmopathy. Amplification targeted TCR beta CDR3 regions from RNA transcripts. The TCR CDR3 first-round RT-PCR relied on the HTBI primer set. TCRdb analysed the multiplex PCR reads with MiXCR anew, one entry per CDR3 protein. The table records fewer than 900,000 distinct CDR3 sequences, around a sixth of them present only once. The sample was blood. These receptors were obtained from a woman aged 45-65 years with Graves' hyperthyroidism that later progressed to Graves' ophthalmopathy.

The rearrangement links TRBV5-4 to TRBJ1-1, with a weak D call TRBD1 (5 bases). The germline V gene has CDR1 SGHNT and CDR2 YYREEE (reference sequence). The germline V and J ends were trimmed by 2 bases and 3 bases, with 11 bases remaining between them. The CDR3 is 14 amino acids. CDR3 nucleotides: TGTGCCAGCAGCTTAGGGGTGTGGGACACTGAAGCTTTCTTT. Translated, it gives CASSLGVWDTEAFF.

This clonotype was detected only a few times. V usage is TRBV28 and J usage is TRBJ1-2, with 7 bases matching TRBD1. The CDR3 runs 13 residues. Germline-derived CDR1 and CDR2 are MDHEN and SYDVKM. V was pared by 8 bases and J by 1 base, with 4 bases of the junction left unmatched. The CDR3 DNA is TGTGCCAGCGAGGGACAGCTTAACTATGGCTACACCTTC. Its protein product is CASEGQLNYGYTF.

The chain employs TRBV10-3 and TRBJ1-1; possible D gene TRBD1, 6 bases. The V and J ends lost 2 bases and 0 bases respectively, with 13 bases between them. This CDR3 contains 16 residues. Germline lookup yields CDR1 ENHRY and CDR2 SYGVKD. The CDR3 here is CAISEMVGQMNTEAFF. CDR3 nucleotide sequence: TGTGCCATCAGTGAGATGGTAGGACAGATGAACACTGAAGCTTTCTTT.

There are a few counts of this clonotype. The chain couples TRBV5-5 to TRBJ2-5, with D unresolved. Trimming pared 4 bases from V and 2 bases from J, leaving 15 bases between. CDR1 is SGHKS and CDR2 is YYEKEE in the germline V gene (reference sequence). This CDR3 region has 15 residues. CDR3 coding DNA: TGTGCCAGCAGCAGTCCTACTGACCCTCAAGAGACCCAGTACTTC. Protein product: CASSSPTDPQETQYF.